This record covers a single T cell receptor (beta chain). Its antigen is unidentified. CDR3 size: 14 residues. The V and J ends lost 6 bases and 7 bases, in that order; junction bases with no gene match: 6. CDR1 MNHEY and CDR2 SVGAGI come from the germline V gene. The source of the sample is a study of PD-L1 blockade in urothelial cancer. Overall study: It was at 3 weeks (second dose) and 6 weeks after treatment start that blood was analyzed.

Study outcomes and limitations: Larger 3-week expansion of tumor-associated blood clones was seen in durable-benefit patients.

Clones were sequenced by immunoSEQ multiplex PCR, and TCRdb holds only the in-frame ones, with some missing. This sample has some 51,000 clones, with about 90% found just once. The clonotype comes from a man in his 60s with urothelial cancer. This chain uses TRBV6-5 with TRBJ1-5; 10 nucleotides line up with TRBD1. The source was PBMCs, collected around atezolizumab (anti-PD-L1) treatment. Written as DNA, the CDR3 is TGTGCCAGCAGGCCCGGGACAGGGGCCCAGCCCCAGCATTTT. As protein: CASRPGTGAQPQHF.